This T cell receptor beta chain was documented in a study of glioma-infiltrating T cells after dendritic cell vaccination. TCRdb's table, derived via immunoSEQ multiplex PCR, lists solely in-frame clones and lacks some. The sample contains about 64,000 clones, approximately 86% of which appear only once. The time point denotes: after dendritic cell vaccination, including at tumor progression/relapse. V was pared by 2 bases and J by 2 bases, with 9 bases between. There are 14 residues in the CDR3. Germline values: CDR1 MNHNS, CDR2 SASEGT. The V call is TRBV6-1, the J call TRBJ2-5; D possibly corresponds to TRBD1 (5 bases). The starting material was blood, obtained after dendritic cell vaccination. This clonotype was obtained from a human donor with glioblastoma. The CDR3 DNA is TGTGCCAGCAGTGAAATGGGGCAGCAAGAGACCCAGTACTTC. Protein sequence: CASSEMGQQETQYF.